A single sample gave rise to the 21 T cell receptor beta chains below, sequenced in a study of T cell repertoires in cytomegalovirus infection. Via MiXCR, TCRdb re-called the reads, giving one row per CDR3 protein. The sample lists some 200,000 distinct CDR3 sequences, approximately 19% seen once, with just under 3% in the top ten. The sample consisted of PBMCs. These receptors came from a human donor in good health (CMV status not recorded). Some clones in this sample may be carry-over from other donors' samples.

This clonotype turned up a few times. This sequence joins TRBV28 and TRBJ2-7, with TRBD2 identical over 10 bases. In germline, CDR1 is MDHEN, CDR2 SYDVKM. V dropped 5 bases and J dropped 7; count of bases not matched to a gene: 8. This CDR3 is built from 14 residues. The CDR3 is CASSRTSGQWEQYF. CDR3 in DNA: TGTGCCAGCAGTCGGACTAGCGGCCAGTGGGAGCAGTACTTC.

In this sample, this clonotype turned up many times. The chain links TRBV7-2 to TRBJ2-1; tentatively, D is TRBD2 (5 bases). Germline V gene sequence: CDR1 SGHTA, CDR2 FQGNSA. There are 14 residues in the CDR3. Trimming removed 1 base at V and 12 bases at J, with 16 bases between. CDR3 sequence reads: CASSLGFEGSGQFF. Written as DNA, the CDR3 is TGTGCCAGCAGCTTAGGGTTTGAGGGATCGGGGCAGTTCTTC.

A few counts support this clonotype. CDR3 loop: CASSPASGGMSYNEQFF. The CDR3 nucleotides are TGCGCCAGCAGCCCTGCTAGCGGGGGGATGTCCTACAATGAGCAGTTCTTC. The chain has TRBV4-1 and TRBJ2-1; TRBD2 aligns across 11 bases. V was clipped by 4 bases and J by 1 base; unmatched bases: 6. This CDR3 has 17 residues. Per germline, CDR1 MGHRA and CDR2 YSYEKL.

With respect to this clonotype: Germline and junction disagree at one end, which may indicate a read error. V is TRBV7-2 and J is TRBJ1-1; possible D gene TRBD1, 6 bases. CDR1 SGHTA and CDR2 FQGNSA come from the germline V gene. The CDR3 sequence is 13 residues long. As DNA, the CDR3 is TGTCCCAGCAGCTTAACAGGGTACACTGAAGCTTTCTTT. Amino acids: CPSSLTGYTEAFF.

This clonotype has only a few counts. The chain recombines TRBV15 with TRBJ2-6; possibly TRBD2 for D (6 bases). Germline CDR1 is LNHNV and CDR2 is YYDKDF (reference sequence). V was cut by 2 bases and J by 0 bases, with 17 bases left in between. CDR3 length: 19 residues. CDR3 nucleotide sequence: TGTGCCACCAGCAGACACGGGACTCCAAAATTCTCTGGGGCCAACGTCCTGACTTTC. The encoded protein is CATSRHGTPKFSGANVLTF. The full variable domain, its missing parts supplied by reference TRBV15 and TRBJ2-6, is DAMVIQNPRYQVTQFGKPVTLSCSQTLNHNVMYWYQQKSSQAPKLLFHYYDKDFNNEADTPDNFQSRRPNTSFCFLDIRSPGLGDTAMYLCATSRHGTPKFSGANVLTFGAGSRLTVL.

This clonotype was counted a few times. A clone one base away is much larger, so this may be a read error. This chain links TRBV7-3 with TRBJ2-3; D unclear. The germline V gene encodes CDR1 SGHTA and CDR2 FQGTGA. Trimming stripped 3 bases from V and 1 base from J, with 2 bases between. The CDR3 is 12 residues long. The CDR3 DNA reads as TGTGCCAGCAGCTTCGGCACAGATACGCAGTATTTT. It yields the protein CASSFGTDTQYF.

This chain connects TRBV5-1 to TRBJ2-7; D is undetermined. Trimming left V 4 bases short and J 5 bases short, with 25 bases between. The length of the CDR3 is 17 residues. From germline, CDR1 is SGHRS and CDR2 YFSETQ. CDR3 nucleotides: TGCGCCAGCAGCCCTCCCCTGAGCACTCAACGCGGCGACGAGCAGTACTTC. This encodes CASSPPLSTQRGDEQYF.

This clonotype was seen many times. The CDR3 sequence: CASSFTLAGGRVLTKNIQYF. CDR3 nucleotides: TGTGCCAGCAGCTTCACCTTAGCCGGGGGGCGCGTCTTAACCAAAAACATTCAGTACTTC. This rearrangement joins TRBV7-2 to TRBJ2-4; D may be TRBD2 (7 bases). Trimming stripped 3 bases from V and 2 bases from J, with 26 bases between. This CDR3 has 20 residues. Germline V gene lookup returns CDR1 SGHTA and CDR2 FQGNSA. The full variable domain, completed using reference TRBV7-2 and TRBJ2-4, is GAGVSQSPSNKVTEKGKDVELRCDPISGHTALYWYRQSLGQGLEFLIYFQGNSAPDKSGLPSDRFSAERTGGSVSTLTIQRTQQEDSAVYLCASSFTLAGGRVLTKNIQYFGAGTRLSVL.

This rearrangement joins TRBV2 to TRBJ2-3; the D gene is possibly TRBD1 (5 bases). Per germline, CDR1 SNHLY and CDR2 FYNNEI. The CDR3 extends over 15 amino acids. V was trimmed by 7 bases and J by 0 bases, leaving 14 bases between them. The CDR3 sequence: CASKMDTTSTDTQYF. CDR3 sequence (DNA): TGTGCCAGCAAGATGGACACAACGAGCACAGATACGCAGTATTTT.

This clonotype was found a few times. This chain's CDR3 is CASSYPMSSGYTF. CDR3 coding DNA: TGTGCCAGCAGTTACCCGATGTCCAGTGGCTACACCTTC. The chain links TRBV6-2 or TRBV6-3 to TRBJ1-2; D gene ambiguous. V was shortened by 2 bases and J by 7 bases, with 11 bases between the two germline ends. The CDR3 loop spans 13 amino acids. CDR1 is MNHEY, CDR2 SVGEGT, per germline.

This clonotype occurred many times. The chain couples TRBV6-2 or TRBV6-3 to TRBJ2-1; D gene ambiguous. From germline, CDR1 is MNHEY and CDR2 SVGEGT. Trimming cost V 6 bases and J 5 bases, with 20 bases left between them. This CDR3 spans 16 amino acids. This CDR3 reads CASRALQTILHNEQFF. Written as DNA, the CDR3 is TGTGCCAGCAGGGCCCTACAGACAATTCTTCACAATGAGCAGTTCTTC.

The chain employs TRBV7-2 and TRBJ2-3; 10 bases are shared with TRBD1. Germline trimming cut 2 bases from V and 4 bases from J; bases unmatched to any gene: 12. Germline lookup yields CDR1 SGHTA and CDR2 FQGNSA. The CDR3 has 18 residues. For the CDR3, the DNA is TGTGCCAGCAGCTTAAGGACTTTTCGACAGGGGGCGGCAGATACGCAGTATTTT. Translating it yields CASSLRTFRQGAADTQYF.

This sequence joins TRBV6-5 and TRBJ2-2; D unclear. The CDR3 length is 13 residues. Trimming stripped 0 bases from V and 5 bases from J, with 4 bases between. The germline V gene has CDR1 MNHEY and CDR2 SVGAGI. CDR3 residues: CASSYSITGELFF. For the CDR3, the DNA is TGTGCCAGCAGTTACTCGATTACCGGGGAGCTGTTTTTT.

The table lists this clonotype with a few counts. This CDR3 reads CASSLESRNTEAFF. CDR3 sequence (DNA): TGTGCCAGCAGCTTAGAGAGCAGAAACACTGAAGCTTTCTTT. The chain joins TRBV7-9 to TRBJ1-1; D remains ambiguous. CDR1 is SEHNR, CDR2 FQNEAQ, per germline (reference sequence). V gave up 1 base and J gave up 2 bases, with 8 bases separating them. This CDR3 spans 14 amino acids.

The chain carries TRBV7-2 and TRBJ2-1; 8 positions match TRBD2. CDR3 length: 15 amino acids. V trimming: 2 bases; J trimming: 6 bases; junction bases outside the gene matches: 6. CDR1 and CDR2 from the germline V gene are SGHTA and FQGNSA. CDR3 amino acids: CASSLIAGWFNEQFF. As DNA, the CDR3 is TGTGCCAGCAGCTTAATAGCGGGGTGGTTCAATGAGCAGTTCTTC.

This chain links TRBV7-9 with TRBJ1-1; no clear D. The V end lost 6 bases, the J end lost 3 bases, and 11 bases lay between the germline ends. Per the germline V gene, CDR1 is SEHNR and CDR2 is FQNEAQ (reference sequence). There are 13 residues in the CDR3. CDR3 sequence reads: CASRLSGDTEAFF. The CDR3 DNA reads TGTGCCAGCAGGCTAAGTGGGGACACTGAAGCTTTCTTT.

This clonotype was found many times. The chain links TRBV4-1 to TRBJ1-1, with D perhaps TRBD1 (6 bases). The ends were cut back, 1 base at V and 5 bases at J, with 14 bases in the middle. CDR3 length: 15 amino acids. From germline, CDR1 is MGHRA and CDR2 YSYEKL. The DNA of the CDR3 is TGCGCCAGCAGCCAAGTGGGGGGGCTGGGGACTGAAGCTTTCTTT. As protein: CASSQVGGLGTEAFF.

This clonotype was counted between two and nine times. The chain is built from TRBV29-1 and TRBJ1-1, with 10 bases identical to TRBD1. The ends lost 8 bases at V and 4 bases at J; junction bases unmatched: 7. The V gene's germline CDR1 is SQVTM and CDR2 ANQGSEA. This CDR3 region has 13 residues. The CDR3 bases are TGCAGCCCCACTAGGACAGGGGGCACTGAAGCTTTCTTT. Translated: CSPTRTGGTEAFF.

The V gene is TRBV29-1, the J gene TRBJ1-2; TRBD1 aligns across 10 bases. This CDR3 is 12 amino acids long. Germline V gene lookup returns CDR1 SQVTM and CDR2 ANQGSEA. V lost 6 bases and J lost 8; bases outside the gene matches: 6. The DNA of the CDR3 is TGCAGCGTGGGACAGGGGTTCGAAGGCTACACCTTC. Translated, it gives CSVGQGFEGYTF. Using reference TRBV29-1 and TRBJ1-2 for the parts outside the CDR3, the full variable domain is SAVISQKPSRDICQRGTSLTIQCQVDSQVTMMFWYRQQPGQSLTLIATANQGSEATYESGFVIDKFPISRPNLTFSTLTVSNMSPEDSSIYLCSVGQGFEGYTFGSGTRLTVV.

Ten or more counts support this clonotype. V and J are TRBV7-8 and TRBJ1-2; unclear D gene. CDR3 length: 14 residues. Germline lookup yields CDR1 SGHVS and CDR2 FQNEAQ. Trimming pared 3 bases from V and 4 bases from J, leaving 12 bases between. The CDR3 DNA reads TGTGCCAGCAGCTTTGATTCAGTAGGCTATGGCTACACCTTC. It yields the protein CASSFDSVGYGYTF.

V is TRBV23-1 and J is TRBJ1-2; no firm D call. TRBV23-1 is assigned to the ORF class and has an uncertain function. V was pared by 3 bases and J by 5 bases, with 7 bases between. CDR3 length equals 12 residues. The CDR3 nucleotides are TGCGCCAGCAGTCATAGGAGATATGGCTACACCTTC. Amino acid sequence: CASSHRRYGYTF.